The present T cell receptor (beta chain) was sequenced within a study of control samples from healthy donors and cancer patients. The CDR3 extends over 16 amino acids. Using immunoSEQ multiplex PCR, the repertoire was profiled, and TCRdb retains in-frame clones only, with some absent. The sample carries 150,000 to 200,000 clones, 90% to 95% recorded once. Sequencing was carried out using blood. The receptor was isolated from a young man in good health. V usage is TRBV21-1 and J usage is TRBJ2-7; no check of the table's D call, TRBD2, against the DNA was made. TRBV21-1 counts as a pseudogene. In DNA, the CDR3 is TGTGCCAGCAGCACCCGACTAGCGGGGGTCCCCTACGAGCAGTACTTC. This encodes CASSTRLAGVPYEQYF.